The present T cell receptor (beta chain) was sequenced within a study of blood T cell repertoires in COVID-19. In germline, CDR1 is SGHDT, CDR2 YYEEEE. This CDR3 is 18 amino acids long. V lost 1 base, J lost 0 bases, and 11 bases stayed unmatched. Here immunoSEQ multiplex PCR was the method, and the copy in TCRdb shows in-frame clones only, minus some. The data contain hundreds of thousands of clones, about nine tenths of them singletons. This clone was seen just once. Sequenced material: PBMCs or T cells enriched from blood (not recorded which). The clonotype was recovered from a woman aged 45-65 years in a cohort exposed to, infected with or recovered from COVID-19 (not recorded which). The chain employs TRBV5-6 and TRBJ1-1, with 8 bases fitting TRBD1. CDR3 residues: CASSLTTPGTGMNTEAFF. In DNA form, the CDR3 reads TGTGCCAGCAGCTTGACGACCCCCGGGACAGGAATGAACACTGAAGCTTTCTTT.